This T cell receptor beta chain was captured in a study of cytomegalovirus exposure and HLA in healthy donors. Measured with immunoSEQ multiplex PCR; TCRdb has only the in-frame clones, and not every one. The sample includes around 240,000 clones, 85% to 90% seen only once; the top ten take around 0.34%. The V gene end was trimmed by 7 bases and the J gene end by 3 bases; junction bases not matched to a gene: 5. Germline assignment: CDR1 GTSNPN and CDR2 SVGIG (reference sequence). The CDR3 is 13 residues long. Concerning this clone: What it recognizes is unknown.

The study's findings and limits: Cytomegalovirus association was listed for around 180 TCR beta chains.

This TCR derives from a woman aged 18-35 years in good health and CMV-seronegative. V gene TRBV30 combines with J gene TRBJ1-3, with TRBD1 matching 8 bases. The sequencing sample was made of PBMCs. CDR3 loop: CAFDRGDGNTIYF. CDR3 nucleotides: TGTGCCTTTGACAGGGGTGATGGAAACACCATATATTTT.